The TCR beta chain under discussion was sequenced for a study of regulatory T cells in long-lasting Graves disease. Overall study findings and caveats: Exclusively peripheral blood, rather than thyroid tissue, was studied. The small sample size may have reduced accuracy.

Trimming cost V 0 bases and J 3 bases, with 10 bases left between them. CDR1 is SGDLS, CDR2 YYNGEE, per germline. The CDR3 loop spans 14 amino acids. Combining iRepertoire HTBI primers with Arm-PCR of CDR3 regions, the authors built TCR beta libraries. Study processing details: The study identified about 60 TRBV and approximately 15 TRBJ segments across samples. TCRdb reprocessed the multiplex PCR reads with MiXCR, giving one entry per CDR3 protein. The V and J calls here are based on TCRdb, not the publication. The sample gives roughly 500,000 distinct CDR3 sequences, less than 15% of which show up once; over 15% is in the top ten. Notes on this clonotype: What it recognizes is unknown.

Time point specified: newly diagnosed GD, antithyroid drugs for less than 3 months. Researchers made the TCR library from RNA that was extracted from PBMCs. In Xi'an, China, an endocrinology department was the source of patients. This same sample was also part of a study on T cells in Graves' hyperthyroidism and ophthalmopathy.

The chain links TRBV9 to TRBJ2-7; D is possibly TRBD1 or TRBD2 (5 bases each). This TCR came from a woman aged 45-65 years with Graves disease. Material: peripheral blood mononuclear cells (PBMCs), obtained at new diagnosis, from a patient treated with antithyroid drugs. The CDR3 DNA reads TGTGCCAGCAGCGTAGGAGGGGTGAGCTACGAGCAGTACTTC. This translates into CASSVGGVSYEQYF.